These 2 T cell receptor beta chains came from one sample sequenced in a study of OX40 agonist ivuxolimab in advanced cancers. Library method: the immunoSEQ multiplex PCR assay. The table comes from immuneACCESS by way of TCRdb, which keeps in-frame sequences with V and J called. Part of the clones is missing from these tables; in studies checked, under half for an unresolved V gene and the rest for unknown reasons. Across this sample there are approximately 100,000 clones, with approximately 90% seen only once. The biggest ten clones account for 0.25% to 0.35% of the sample. The source material was CD4+ or CD8+ T cells sorted from blood, sampled in a trial of the OX40 agonist ivuxolimab. All receptors derive from an adult with an advanced solid tumor such as melanoma, head and neck, liver or kidney cancer.

The CDR3 spells CASSTRQDLYNEQFF. The CDR3 DNA follows: TGTGCCAGCAGCACCCGACAGGACCTATACAATGAGCAGTTCTTC. This chain joins TRBV7-3 and TRBJ2-1; TRBD1 might be the D (6 bases). The CDR3 has 15 residues. Germline-derived CDR1 and CDR2 are SGHTA and FQGTGA. Trimming took 5 bases from V and 4 from J, leaving 15 bases between them.

This clone has a handful of counts. This chain joins TRBV4-1 and TRBJ1-4; 7 bases align to TRBD1. The length of the CDR3 is 16 residues. Germline CDR1 and CDR2: MGHRA and YSYEKL. Unmatched junction bases numbered 6, after V lost 0 bases and J lost 5 bases. The CDR3: CASSQEKGAGNEKLFF. The CDR3 DNA follows: TGCGCCAGCAGCCAAGAAAAGGGGGCAGGGAATGAAAAACTGTTTTTT.